This paragraph reports one TCR beta chain. This clone was counted a few times. Its target antigen remains unknown. Base qualities are not recorded, but no much larger clone differs from it by a single base. The collaborating institutions used their own protocols to collect whole blood in K2EDTA tubes. For TCRbeta analysis, collaborator samples were shipped as frozen whole blood, as isolated PBMCs, or as DNA extracted from either sample type. This entry is derived from a study of blood T cell repertoires in COVID-19 (dated by TCRdb to 2018 to 2020). Context from the whole study: Collaborator samples came from the United States, Italy and Spain and covered acute and convalescent phases of COVID-19. The repertoires were released in a freely available public database intended as a resource for research on the immune response to SARS-CoV-2. The sample metadata nearly always contained a de-identified subject ID, COVID-19 status, age in years and sex. The dataset comprised deeply sampled blood TCRbeta repertoires from subjects exposed to, actively infected with, or recovered from COVID-19. HLA class I and class II types, where available, came from metadata supplied by the sample provider rather than from assay-based typing. Samples were obtained from the ongoing ImmuneRACE study (first 160 participants) and from approximately 1,200 subjects provided by 6 global collaborators. The prospective study material was composed of cDNA or gDNA derived from T cells, B-cell-depleted T cells, or PBMCs.

Points the paper makes about the study in general: The quantity of clinical and demographic metadata differed by source and by participant and was supplied without curation.

The CDR3 numbers 15 residues from cysteine through phenylalanine. CDR3 DNA only is kept here, 45 bases in frame from base 1. V is cut by 3 bases and J by 0 bases, and the space between the germline ends is 12 bases. For CDR1 and CDR2, the germline V gene (reference sequence) lists GTSNPN and SVGIG. TCRbeta CDR3 regions were amplified from genomic DNA by means of the immunoSEQ Assay, a bias-controlled multiplex PCR. The original pipeline was this. The number of nucleated cells in each sample was estimated from the amplification of reference gene primers within the assay. To quantify the absolute abundance of each unique TCRbeta CDR3 rearrangement, sequence reads were collapsed and filtered. For each sample, productive Simpson clonality was calculated as the square root of Simpson's diversity index across productive rearrangements. What TCRdb holds here is the immuneACCESS table cut down to in-frame rearrangements. Part of the clones is not present; checked against another copy, under half of the missing clones reflect an unresolved V gene, and the others are unexplained. D and trimming come from the DNA, and the V and J calls and clone size come from that table. For this sample there are 210,000 or so clones; 92% appear just once. Around 1.2% of the sample comes from the top ten.

This clonotype was sampled from a man aged 25 to 40 with acute or convalescent COVID-19. The material sequenced was peripheral blood. The rearranged chain carries TRBV30 and TRBJ1-3; confidence is insufficient to name the D gene. DNA sequence: TGTGCCTGGAGCTTGGGTTGGAGCTCTGGAAACACCATATATTTT. Translated, it reads CAWSLGWSSGNTIYF. With all but the CDR3 taken from the reference TRBV30 and TRBJ1-3 genes, the full variable domain is: SQTIHQWPATLVQPVGSPLSLECTVEGTSNPNLYWYRQAAGRGLQLLFYSVGIGQISSEVPQNLSASRPQDRQFILSSKKLLLSDSGFYLCAWSLGWSSGNTIYFGEGSWLTVV.